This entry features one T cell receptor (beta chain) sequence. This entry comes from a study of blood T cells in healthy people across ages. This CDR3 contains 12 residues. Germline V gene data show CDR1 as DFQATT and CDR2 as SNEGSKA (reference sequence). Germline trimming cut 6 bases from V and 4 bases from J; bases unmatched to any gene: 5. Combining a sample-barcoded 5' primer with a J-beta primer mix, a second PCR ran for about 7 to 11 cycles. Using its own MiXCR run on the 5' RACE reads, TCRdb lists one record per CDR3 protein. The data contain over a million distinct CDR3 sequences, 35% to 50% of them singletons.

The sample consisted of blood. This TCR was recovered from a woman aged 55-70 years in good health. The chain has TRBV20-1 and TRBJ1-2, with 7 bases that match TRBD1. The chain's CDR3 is CSAGQSGYGYTF. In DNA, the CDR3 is TGCAGTGCGGGACAGAGCGGCTATGGCTACACCTTC.